Below are 5 T cell receptor beta chains sequenced from a single sample in a study of cytotoxic CD8 clonotypes in ibrutinib-treated CLL. Assay: immunoSEQ multiplex PCR; the TCRdb copy retains only in-frame clones and omits some. The sample shows 35,000 to 50,000 clones, under 80% of them seen only once. Source: PBMCs, taken at disease progression, from a patient treated with ibrutinib. Source of these receptors: a human donor with chronic lymphocytic leukemia.

This rearrangement joins TRBV2 to TRBJ1-2; 7 bases map to TRBD1. The V and J ends lost 6 bases and 4 bases, in that order; junction bases with no gene match: 5. This CDR3 is 13 amino acids long. CDR1 SNHLY and CDR2 FYNNEI come from the germline V gene. The CDR3 loop reads CASRRDSSYGYTF. The CDR3 DNA reads TGTGCCAGCAGACGGGACAGCTCCTATGGCTACACCTTC.

V and J are TRBV10-2 and TRBJ2-1, with D hard to call. In germline, CDR1 is WSHSY, CDR2 SAAADI. This CDR3 comprises 12 residues. Trimming removed 8 bases from V and 8 bases from J, with 13 bases in between. CDR3 bases: TGCGCCAGCGGTTCCTTGTGGGATGAGCAGTTCTTC. Amino acid sequence: CASGSLWDEQFF.

This clone occurred once. The chain couples TRBV29-1 to TRBJ2-2, with 7 bases matching TRBD2. The germline CDR1 and CDR2 sequences are SQVTM and ANQGSEA. V was clipped by 4 bases and J by 2 bases; unmatched bases: 4. The CDR3 totals 14 residues. Written as DNA, the CDR3 is TGCAGCGTTGCGGGACTACAAAACACCGGGGAGCTGTTTTTT. This sequence encodes CSVAGLQNTGELFF.

The V and J genes are TRBV11-2 and TRBJ2-7; 8 bases align to TRBD1. Germline values: CDR1 SGHAT, CDR2 FQNNGV. The CDR3 covers 16 residues. V lost 2 bases to trimming and J lost 5 bases; unmatched junction nucleotides: 11. The CDR3 reads CASSLSRQGLLDEQYF. In nucleotides, the CDR3 is TGTGCCAGCAGCTTAAGCAGACAGGGGCTCCTAGACGAGCAGTACTTC.

J is TRBJ1-6 and V is TRBV11-2; D gene unclear. The length of the CDR3 is 16 residues. Germline CDR1 SGHAT, CDR2 FQNNGV. Deletions cut 3 bases from V and 8 bases from J, with 17 bases between. CDR3 sequence reads: CASSFSPRIVDSPLHF. The CDR3 nucleotides are TGTGCCAGCAGCTTCTCTCCCAGGATTGTTGATTCACCCCTCCACTTT.